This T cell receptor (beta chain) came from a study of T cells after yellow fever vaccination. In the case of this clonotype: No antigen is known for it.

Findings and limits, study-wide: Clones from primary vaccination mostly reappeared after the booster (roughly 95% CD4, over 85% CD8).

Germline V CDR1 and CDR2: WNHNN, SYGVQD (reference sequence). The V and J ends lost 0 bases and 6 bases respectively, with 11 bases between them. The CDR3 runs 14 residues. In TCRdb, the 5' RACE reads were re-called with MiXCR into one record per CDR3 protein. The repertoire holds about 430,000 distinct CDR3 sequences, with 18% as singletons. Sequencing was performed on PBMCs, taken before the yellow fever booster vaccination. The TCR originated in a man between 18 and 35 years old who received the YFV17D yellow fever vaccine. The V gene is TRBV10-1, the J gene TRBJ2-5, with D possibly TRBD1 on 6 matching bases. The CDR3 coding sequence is TGCGCCAGCAGTGAGTCGGGGGCAGGGAAGACCCAGTACTTC. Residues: CASSESGAGKTQYF.